This T cell receptor (beta chain) was recorded in a study of shared clonotypes between healthy human individuals. CDR3 length: 13 amino acids. Trimming left V 5 bases short and J 3 bases short, with 10 bases between. Germline V gene lookup returns CDR1 MNHNY and CDR2 SVGAGI (reference sequence). Sequencing used immunoSEQ multiplex PCR; TCRdb keeps in-frame clones, though not all of them. This sample has about 1 million clones; around 74% occur once, and the top ten carry roughly 1.4%. Source material: memory CD4+ T cells sorted from blood. Subset noted: CD45RA-negative fraction. V and J are TRBV6-6 and TRBJ1-2, with a possible D match to TRBD1 (6 bases). The clonotype was recovered from a man aged 18 to 30 in good health. CDR3 DNA sequence: TGTGCCAGCAGTGACACAGGGTACTATGGCTACACCTTC. It specifies CASSDTGYYGYTF.